Listed below are T cell receptor beta chains from one sample, sequenced in a study of OX40 agonist ivuxolimab in advanced cancers. Only in-frame clones appear in the TCRdb table, and some are missing; sequencing was by immunoSEQ multiplex PCR. Of about 45,000 clones listed, more than 70% were seen once; the top ten hold 13%. The sequencing here drew on CD4+ or CD8+ T cells sorted from blood, taken in a trial of the OX40 agonist ivuxolimab. The receptors were sampled from an adult with an advanced solid tumor such as melanoma, head and neck, liver or kidney cancer. Both conserved end residues are part of each CDR3. The D gene is left open where the match is weak. The listing skips clone size in some rows; elsewhere it reads once, few, many or a size class.

cdr3_aa	cdr3_nt	clone_size	d_call	v_call	j_call
CASSLGYIAGNTGELFF	TGTGCCAGCAGCTTAGGGTATATAGCGGGTAATACCGGGGAGCTGTTTTTT	.	TRBD2	TRBV11-3	TRBJ2-2
CASSLGRAGTDTQYF	TGCGCCAGCAGCTTGGGGAGGGCCGGCACAGATACGCAGTATTTT	once	.	TRBV5-1	TRBJ2-3
CASSPDQNTEAFF	TGTGCCAGCTCACCGGACCAGAACACTGAAGCTTTCTTT	.	.	TRBV18	TRBJ1-1
CASSFRGYTEAFF	TGTGCCAGCAGTTTCCGGGGCTACACTGAAGCTTTCTTT	once	.	TRBV28	TRBJ1-1
CASSLGGQEEDEQYF	TGTGCCAGCAGCTTGGGGGGCCAGGAAGAGGACGAGCAGTACTTC	.	.	TRBV11-2	TRBJ2-7
CASSSTGAAYNEQFF	TGTGCCAGCAGCTCAACAGGGGCCGCCTACAATGAGCAGTTCTTC	once	TRBD1	TRBV5-4	TRBJ2-1
CASSFGTGDTEAFF	TGTGCCAGCAGTTTCGGGACAGGGGACACTGAAGCTTTCTTT	.	TRBD1	TRBV27	TRBJ1-1
CASSPGGGSTDTQYF	TGTGCCAGCAGCCCCGGCGGGGGTAGCACAGATACGCAGTATTTT	.	TRBD2	TRBV7-6	TRBJ2-3
CASSPTQGRNEQYF	TGTGCCAGCAGCCCAACGCAGGGCAGGAACGAGCAGTACTTC	.	.	TRBV7-6	TRBJ2-7
CASAERSGSYEQYF	TGTGCCAGTGCGGAGAGGAGCGGGTCCTACGAGCAGTACTTC	.	.	TRBV19	TRBJ2-7
CASSLSSGTGFSNQPQHF	TGTGCCAGCAGTCTAAGCTCCGGGACAGGCTTCAGCAATCAGCCCCAGCATTTT	.	TRBD1	TRBV28	TRBJ1-5
CASSVGVGSYEQYF	TGTGCCAGCAGCGTAGGAGTGGGCTCCTACGAGCAGTACTTC	.	.	TRBV9	TRBJ2-7
CASSSTGQGNTEAFF	TGCGCCAGCAGCTCTACCGGACAGGGAAACACTGAAGCTTTCTTT	.	TRBD1	TRBV5-1	TRBJ1-1
CAWGLRAGGTEAFF	TGTGCCTGGGGGCTAAGGGCAGGGGGCACTGAAGCTTTCTTT	.	TRBD1	TRBV30	TRBJ1-1
CASKLAGGSDTQYF	TGTGCCAGTAAGCTAGCGGGAGGATCAGATACGCAGTATTTT	once	TRBD2	TRBV2	TRBJ2-3
CAVGAGGPANYGYTF	TGTGCCGTAGGAGCAGGGGGCCCAGCTAACTATGGCTACACCTTC	.	TRBD1	TRBV28	TRBJ1-2
CASSWGRGGDIQYF	TGTGCCAGCAGTTGGGGCAGGGGAGGGGACATTCAGTACTTC	once	.	TRBV2	TRBJ2-4
CASSLSGASGNTIYF	TGTGCCAGCAGCTTGTCCGGGGCATCGGGAAACACCATATATTTT	once	.	TRBV7-3	TRBJ1-3
CASSITVTYGYTF	TGTGCCAGTAGTATTACGGTGACGTATGGCTACACCTTC	.	.	TRBV19	TRBJ1-2
CASSLKDNEQFF	TGTGCCAGCAGCTTAAAAGACAATGAGCAGTTCTTC	.	.	TRBV7-8	TRBJ2-1
CASRMGPPANYGYTF	TGTGCCAGCAGGATGGGCCCCCCCGCGAACTATGGCTACACCTTC	.	.	TRBV27	TRBJ1-2
CASSLDSGNEKLFF	TGTGCCAGCTCGCTGGACAGCGGTAATGAAAAACTGTTTTTT	.	.	TRBV18	TRBJ1-4
CASSPGTGNYEQYF	TGTGCCAGCAGTCCAGGGACAGGGAACTACGAGCAGTACTTC	.	TRBD1	TRBV27	TRBJ2-7
CASSVPPGGAPTDTQYF	TGTGCCAGCAGTGTCCCCCCAGGGGGCGCCCCCACAGATACGCAGTATTTT	.	TRBD1	TRBV27	TRBJ2-3
CASSLEPISYEQYF	TGCGCCAGCAGCCTGGAACCAATCTCCTACGAGCAGTACTTC	.	.	TRBV4-1	TRBJ2-7
CAWSVRDRVSVANTGELFF	TGTGCCTGGAGTGTAAGGGACAGGGTGTCGGTTGCGAACACCGGGGAGCTGTTTTTT	once	TRBD1	TRBV30	TRBJ2-2
CASSSYTDTQYF	TGTGCCAGCAGTTCATACACAGATACGCAGTATTTT	few	.	TRBV6-5	TRBJ2-3
CASSPGRTGVYNEQFF	TGTGCCAGCTCACCCGGACGGACTGGGGTCTACAATGAGCAGTTCTTC	.	.	TRBV18	TRBJ2-1
CAWSVGGHGQPQHF	TGTGCCTGGAGTGTAGGTGGACACGGACAGCCCCAGCATTTT	.	.	TRBV30	TRBJ1-5
CASSPQPTGADTQYF	TGTGCCAGCAGCCCCCAACCGACAGGCGCAGATACGCAGTATTTT	.	.	TRBV7-9	TRBJ2-3
CASSRTSGTNEQFF	TGTGCCAGCTCACGGACTAGCGGGACTAATGAGCAGTTCTTC	.	TRBD2	TRBV18	TRBJ2-1
CASRRTGGQETQYF	TGTGCCAGCAGGCGGACAGGGGGCCAAGAGACCCAATACTTC	.	TRBD1	TRBV2	TRBJ2-5
CASSLYNSPLHF	TGTGCCAGCAGCTTGTATAATTCACCCCTCCACTTT	.	.	TRBV7-8	TRBJ1-6
CASSPPTTGSGNTIYF	TGTGCCAGCTCACCACCAACGACTGGCTCTGGAAACACCATATATTTT	.	.	TRBV18	TRBJ1-3
CATSGNRAGGAKNIQYF	TGTGCCACCAGCGGGAACAGGGCGGGGGGAGCCAAAAACATTCAGTACTTC	.	TRBD2	TRBV15	TRBJ2-4
CASSRRTGETQYF	TGTGCCAGCAGCAGAAGAACCGGGGAGACCCAGTACTTC	.	.	TRBV7-3	TRBJ2-5
CASSGTSGDNEQFF	TGTGCCAGCAGCGGGACTAGCGGCGACAATGAGCAGTTCTTC	once	TRBD2	TRBV25-1	TRBJ2-1
CASSLAARDQPQHF	TGCGCCAGCAGCTTGGCCGCGAGGGATCAGCCCCAGCATTTT	once	.	TRBV5-1	TRBJ1-5
CASSLGQLYSNQPQHF	TGTGCCAGCAGTCTCGGACAGCTTTATAGCAATCAGCCCCAGCATTTT	.	.	TRBV28	TRBJ1-5
CASSAGVGTEAFF	TGTGCCAGCAGTGCAGGGGTTGGCACTGAAGCTTTCTTT	.	.	TRBV9	TRBJ1-1
CASSLVLAGGQETQYF	TGCGCCAGCAGCTTGGTGCTAGCGGGAGGGCAAGAGACCCAGTACTTC	.	TRBD2	TRBV5-1	TRBJ2-5
CASSLGRIQETQYF	TGCGCCAGCAGCTTGGGACGGATCCAAGAGACCCAGTACTTC	.	.	TRBV5-1	TRBJ2-5